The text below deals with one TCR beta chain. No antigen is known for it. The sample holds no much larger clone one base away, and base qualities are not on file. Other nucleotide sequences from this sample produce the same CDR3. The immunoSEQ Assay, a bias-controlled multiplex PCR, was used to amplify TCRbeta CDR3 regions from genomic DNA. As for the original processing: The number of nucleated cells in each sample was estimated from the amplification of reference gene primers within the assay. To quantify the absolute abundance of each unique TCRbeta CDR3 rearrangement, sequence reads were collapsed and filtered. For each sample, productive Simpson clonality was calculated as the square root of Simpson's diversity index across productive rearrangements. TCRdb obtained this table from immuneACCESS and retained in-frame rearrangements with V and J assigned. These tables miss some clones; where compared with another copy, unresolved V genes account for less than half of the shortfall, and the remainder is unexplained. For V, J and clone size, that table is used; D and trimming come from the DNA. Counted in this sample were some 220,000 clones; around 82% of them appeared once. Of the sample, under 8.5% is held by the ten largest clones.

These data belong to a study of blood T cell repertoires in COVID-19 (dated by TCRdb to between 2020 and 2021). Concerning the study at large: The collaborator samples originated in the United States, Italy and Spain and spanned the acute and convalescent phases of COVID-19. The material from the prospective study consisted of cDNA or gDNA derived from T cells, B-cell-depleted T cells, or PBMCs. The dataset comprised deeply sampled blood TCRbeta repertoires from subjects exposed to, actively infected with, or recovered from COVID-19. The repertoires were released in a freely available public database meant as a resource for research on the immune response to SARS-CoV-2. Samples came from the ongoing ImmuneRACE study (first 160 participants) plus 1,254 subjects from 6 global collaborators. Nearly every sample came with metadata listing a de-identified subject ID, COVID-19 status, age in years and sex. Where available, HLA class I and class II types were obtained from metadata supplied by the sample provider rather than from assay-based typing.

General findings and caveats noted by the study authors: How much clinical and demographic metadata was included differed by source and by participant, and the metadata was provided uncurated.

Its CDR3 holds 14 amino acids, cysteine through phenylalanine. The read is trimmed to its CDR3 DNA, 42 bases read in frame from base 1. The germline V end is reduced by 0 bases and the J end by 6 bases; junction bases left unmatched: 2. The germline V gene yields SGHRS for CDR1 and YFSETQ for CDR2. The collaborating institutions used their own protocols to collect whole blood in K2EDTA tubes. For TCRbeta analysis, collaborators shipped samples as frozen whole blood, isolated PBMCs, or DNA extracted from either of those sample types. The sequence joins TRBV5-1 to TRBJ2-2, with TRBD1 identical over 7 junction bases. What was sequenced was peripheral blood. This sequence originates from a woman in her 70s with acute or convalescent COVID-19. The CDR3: CASSLAGGSGELFF. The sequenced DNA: TGCGCCAGCAGCTTGGCAGGGGGTTCCGGGGAGCTGTTTTTT.